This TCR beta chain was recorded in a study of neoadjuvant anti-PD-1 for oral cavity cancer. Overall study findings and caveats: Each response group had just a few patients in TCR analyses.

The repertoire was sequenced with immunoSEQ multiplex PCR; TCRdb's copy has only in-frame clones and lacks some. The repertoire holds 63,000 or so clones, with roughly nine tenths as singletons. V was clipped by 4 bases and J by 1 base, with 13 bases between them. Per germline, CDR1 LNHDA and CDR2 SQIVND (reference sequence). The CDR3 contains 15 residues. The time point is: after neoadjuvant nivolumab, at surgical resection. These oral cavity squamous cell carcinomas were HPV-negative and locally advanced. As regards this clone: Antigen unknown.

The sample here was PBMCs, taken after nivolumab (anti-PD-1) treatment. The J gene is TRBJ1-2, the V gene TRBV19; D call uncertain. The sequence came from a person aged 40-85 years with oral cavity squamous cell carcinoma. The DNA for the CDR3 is TGTGCCAGTAGTAGAGGAGAGGGTAATAACTATGGCTACACCTTC. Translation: CASSRGEGNNYGYTF.